The 29 T cell receptor beta chains given below trace back to one sample, sequenced in a study of graft-versus-host responses after intestinal transplantation (dated by TCRdb to the early 2020s). Library generation was performed with the immunoSEQ multiplex PCR assay. TCRdb limited this immuneACCESS table to in-frame rearrangements with V and J called. A share of clones is missing; checked studies link under half to unresolved V genes, and the rest is unexplained. Here the sample has about 100,000 clones; roughly 87% occur a single time. Clones ranked in the top ten supply over 0.75% of the sample. Antigens of these TCRs are unknown. Explained via the paper, the time point label denotes: cells obtained before transplantation from donor or recipient. Specimen: unstimulated CD4+ T cells sorted from spleen or lymph node cells, collected before transplant. Receptors originate from a human donor who was the organ donor for an intestinal transplant.

The sample holds a few counts of this clone. This rearrangement joins TRBV4-2 to TRBJ1-1, with D maybe TRBD1 (5 bases). Trimming cost V 8 bases and J 1 base, with 14 bases left between them. The CDR3 is 14 amino acids. Germline V CDR1 and CDR2: LGHNA, YNFKEQ. DNA of the CDR3: TGTGCCAGCGGGACGACAGAGAAGAACACTGAAGCTTTCTTT. Translating gives CASGTTEKNTEAFF.

The chain uses TRBV7-9 and TRBJ2-1, with TRBD2 matching 13 bases. V lost 3 bases, J lost 9 bases, and 5 bases stayed unmatched. Germline V gene lookup returns CDR1 SEHNR and CDR2 FQNEAQ (reference sequence). The CDR3 is 15 residues long. The CDR3 is CASSFLGTSGAEQFF. CDR3 sequence (DNA): TGTGCCAGCAGCTTCCTCGGGACTAGCGGGGCTGAGCAGTTCTTC.

This clone was detected only a few times. This sequence joins TRBV6-5 and TRBJ1-6, with D perhaps TRBD1 (5 bases). V shed 5 bases and J shed 8 bases, with 13 bases lying between them. The CDR3 has 14 amino acids. Germline loops: CDR1 MNHEY, CDR2 SVGAGI. CDR3 in DNA: TGTGCCAGCAGTGCTCAGGGTATGGATTCACCCCTCCACTTT. The encoded protein is CASSAQGMDSPLHF.

The chain combines TRBV5-1 with TRBJ2-1; D ambiguous. V was pared by 4 bases and J by 0 bases, with 11 bases between. The germline V gene encodes CDR1 SGHRS and CDR2 YFSETQ. The CDR3 is made up of 15 amino acids. The CDR3 sequence is CASSPGGTSYNEQFF. The DNA for the CDR3 is TGCGCCAGCAGCCCCGGTGGAACCTCCTACAATGAGCAGTTCTTC. Looking up the rest from reference TRBV5-1 and TRBJ2-1 gives the full variable domain: KAGVTQTPRYLIKTRGQQVTLSCSPISGHRSVSWYQQTPGQGLQFLFEYFSETQRNKGNFPGRFSGRQFSNSRSEMNVSTLELGDSALYLCASSPGGTSYNEQFFGPGTRLTVL.

This clone was detected a few times. This chain connects TRBV7-3 to TRBJ2-2; D remains ambiguous. V was shortened by 3 bases and J by 7 bases, with 3 bases between the two germline ends. This CDR3 has 11 amino acids. Germline CDR1 is SGHTA and CDR2 is FQGTGA. The CDR3 nucleotides are TGTGCCAGCAGCTTCGGCGGGGAGCTGTTTTTT. It translates to CASSFGGELFF.

The rearrangement joins TRBV5-1 to TRBJ2-5; 8 bases map to TRBD1. The germline V gene encodes CDR1 SGHRS and CDR2 YFSETQ. Losses at the gene ends were 4 bases for V and 5 bases for J; bases not matched to a gene: 10. The CDR3 sequence is 15 residues long. CDR3 sequence: CASSRSRGPRETQYF. CDR3 bases: TGCGCCAGCAGCCGAAGCAGGGGGCCCAGGGAGACCCAGTACTTC.

The genes are TRBV19 and TRBJ2-7; D is possibly TRBD1 or TRBD2 (5 bases each). V lost 3 bases to trimming and J lost 7 bases, with 7 bases between them. Per germline, CDR1 LNHDA and CDR2 SQIVND (reference sequence). The CDR3 sequence is 11 residues long. The DNA for the CDR3 is TGTGCCAGTAGTATCGAGGGGGAGCAGTACTTC. Residues: CASSIEGEQYF.

This clone was detected a few times. This sample also contains other DNA sequences that code for the same CDR3. The chain recombines TRBV19 with TRBJ1-5; no clear D gene. This CDR3 is built from 12 residues. Germline V gives CDR1 LNHDA, CDR2 SQIVND (reference sequence). The V gene lost 1 base and the J gene lost 4 bases, with 2 bases spanning the gap. CDR3 DNA sequence: TGTGCCAGTAGTATAGGTAATCAGCCCCAGCATTTT. This codes for CASSIGNQPQHF. Full variable domain (rest looked up from reference TRBV19 and TRBJ1-5): DGGITQSPKYLFRKEGQNVTLSCEQNLNHDAMYWYRQDPGQGLRLIYYSQIVNDFQKGDIAEGYSVSREKKESFPLTVTSAQKNPTAFYLCASSIGNQPQHFGDGTRLSIL.

This clone was seen just once. The genes are TRBV5-1 and TRBJ1-1, with D possibly matching TRBD1 (6 bases). The ends were cut back, 4 bases at V and 6 bases at J, with 16 bases in the middle. The germline V gene has CDR1 SGHRS and CDR2 YFSETQ. This CDR3 has 14 amino acids. Here the CDR3 DNA reads TGCGCCAGCAGCCTGGGGGGGGCGAATGCTGAAGCTTTCTTT. Protein sequence: CASSLGGANAEAFF. The full variable domain, its missing parts supplied by reference TRBV5-1 and TRBJ1-1, is KAGVTQTPRYLIKTRGQQVTLSCSPISGHRSVSWYQQTPGQGLQFLFEYFSETQRNKGNFPGRFSGRQFSNSRSEMNVSTLELGDSALYLCASSLGGANAEAFFGQGTRLTVV.

V gene TRBV30 combines with J gene TRBJ1-5; a weak D match, TRBD1 (6 bases). Per germline, CDR1 GTSNPN and CDR2 SVGIG (reference sequence). V lost 0 bases and J lost 4, with 10 bases in between. CDR3 length: 14 residues. CDR3 DNA sequence: TGTGCCTGGAGTGTACAAAGGGGGAATCAGCCCCAGCATTTT. Encoded protein: CAWSVQRGNQPQHF.

The J gene is TRBJ2-5, the V gene TRBV20-1; no clear D. The germline CDR1 and CDR2 sequences are DFQATT and SNEGSKA (reference sequence). There are 10 residues in the CDR3. Between the trimmed V and J ends, which lost 4 bases and 5 bases, there was a span of 5 bases. The CDR3 sequence: CSAKYETQYF. In DNA form, the CDR3 reads TGCAGTGCTAAATATGAGACCCAGTACTTC.

The rearrangement joins TRBV4-1 to TRBJ2-5, with D perhaps TRBD2 (5 bases). The CDR3 runs to 15 residues. Trimming left V 2 bases short and J 1 base short, with 11 bases between. The germline CDR1 and CDR2 sequences are MGHRA and YSYEKL. The CDR3 nucleotides read TGCGCCAGCAGCCAATTTGACGGGATCCAAGAGACCCAGTACTTC. Protein product: CASSQFDGIQETQYF.

The gene calls are TRBV5-1 and TRBJ2-6, with unresolved D. The germline V and J ends were trimmed by 5 bases and 2 bases, with 20 bases remaining between them. The CDR3 spans 18 residues. CDR1 SGHRS and CDR2 YFSETQ come from the germline V gene. The CDR3 is CASRGWRPGDPGANVLTF. In DNA form, the CDR3 reads TGCGCCAGCAGAGGGTGGAGACCCGGAGATCCTGGGGCCAACGTCCTGACTTTC.

As to this clone: A junction end diverges from the germline sequence, so it may reflect a read error. The J gene is TRBJ2-7, the V gene TRBV7-2, with 10 bases identical to TRBD2. Per germline, CDR1 SGHTA and CDR2 FQGNSA. The CDR3 has 16 amino acids. CDR3 amino acids: CASSLALGGSGGPPHF. The DNA for the CDR3 is TGTGCCAGCAGCTTAGCGTTAGGGGGTAGCGGGGGGCCTCCCCACTTC.

J is TRBJ1-6 and V is TRBV9, with D possibly matching TRBD1 (5 bases). CDR1 and CDR2 (germline): SGDLS, YYNGEE. V shed 0 bases and J shed 10 bases, with 20 bases lying between them. This CDR3 is 17 amino acids long. The CDR3 here is CASSVDPRAGTNSPLHF. CDR3 coding DNA: TGTGCCAGCAGCGTAGATCCTAGGGCAGGGACGAACTCACCCCTCCACTTT.

The chain is built from TRBV11-2 and TRBJ1-1, with a weak D call TRBD1 (6 bases). Trimming took 4 bases from V and 6 from J, leaving 18 bases between them. Per germline, CDR1 SGHAT and CDR2 FQNNGV. The CDR3 sequence is 15 residues long. CDR3 in amino acids: CASSSLEGGRAEAFF. The CDR3 DNA reads TGTGCCAGCAGCTCCCTCGAGGGGGGGAGGGCTGAAGCTTTCTTT. Looking up the rest from reference TRBV11-2 and TRBJ1-1 gives the full variable domain: EAGVAQSPRYKIIEKRQSVAFWCNPISGHATLYWYQQILGQGPKLLIQFQNNGVVDDSQLPKDRFSAERLKGVDSTLKIQPAKLEDSAVYLCASSSLEGGRAEAFFGQGTRLTVV.

The chain recombines TRBV6-6 with TRBJ1-2; 7 nucleotides agree with TRBD1. The CDR3 is 15 amino acids. CDR1 and CDR2 (germline): MNHNY, SVGAGI (reference sequence). Trimming took 8 bases from V and 2 from J; bases not matched to a gene: 11. CDR3 nucleotide sequence: TGTGCCAGCCTCCGTTTCACAGGGGCAAACTATGGCTACACCTTC. Translating gives CASLRFTGANYGYTF.

This sequence joins TRBV18 and TRBJ1-6; D is unresolved. This CDR3 is 13 amino acids long. CDR1 is KGHSH, CDR2 LQKENI, per germline. With 2 bases removed from V and 7 bases from J, the gap between germline ends came to 6 bases. This CDR3 is CASSPGANSPLHF. CDR3 nucleotides: TGTGCCAGCTCACCAGGAGCCAATTCACCCCTCCACTTT. The full variable domain, rest sourced from reference TRBV18 and TRBJ1-6, is NAGVMQNPRHLVRRRGQEARLRCSPMKGHSHVYWYRQLPEEGLKFMVYLQKENIIDESGMPKERFSAEFPKEGPSILRIQQVVRGDSAAYFCASSPGANSPLHFGNGTRLTVT.

The V and J genes are TRBV19 and TRBJ1-6; D gene uncertain. Trimming took off 6 bases at V and 10 bases at J, with 16 bases between the two ends. The germline gives CDR1 LNHDA, CDR2 SQIVND (reference sequence). CDR3 length: 14 residues. CDR3 region: CASRERVSNSPLHF. The DNA of the CDR3 is TGTGCCAGTAGGGAACGGGTCTCCAACTCACCCCTCCACTTT.

The chain employs TRBV9 and TRBJ2-2; 10 bases map to TRBD1. Per germline, CDR1 SGDLS and CDR2 YYNGEE. V shed 0 bases and J 5 bases; nucleotides not matched to a gene: 1. The CDR3 covers 15 residues. DNA for the CDR3: TGTGCCAGCAGCGTAGGGGACAGGGGAACCGGGGAGCTGTTTTTT. Translation gives CASSVGDRGTGELFF.

The J gene is TRBJ2-5, the V gene TRBV9; no clear D gene. The CDR3 loop spans 12 amino acids. Germline CDR1 SGDLS, CDR2 YYNGEE. Trimming removed 4 bases at V and 10 bases at J, with 14 bases between. CDR3 in DNA: TGTGCCAGCAGCCAAAACTTAGGGATCCAGTACTTC. It is translated as CASSQNLGIQYF.

J is TRBJ1-3 and V is TRBV30; D might be TRBD1 (6 bases). Germline CDR1 GTSNPN, CDR2 SVGIG (reference sequence). V gave up 4 bases and J gave up 0 bases, with 13 bases separating them. The CDR3 is made up of 15 amino acids. The DNA of the CDR3 is TGTGCCTGGAACGAACAGGGCCGCTCTGGAAACACCATATATTTT. Translating gives CAWNEQGRSGNTIYF. Full variable domain (outside the CDR3, taken from reference TRBV30 and TRBJ1-3): SQTIHQWPATLVQPVGSPLSLECTVEGTSNPNLYWYRQAAGRGLQLLFYSVGIGQISSEVPQNLSASRPQDRQFILSSKKLLLSDSGFYLCAWNEQGRSGNTIYFGEGSWLTVV.

The CDR3 is CASSLSPGNTEAFF. The CDR3 bases are TGTGCCAGCAGCTTATCTCCGGGGAACACTGAAGCTTTCTTT. The rearrangement links TRBV7-3 to TRBJ1-1; no definite D call. Germline lookup yields CDR1 SGHTA and CDR2 FQGTGA. Trimming removed 2 bases from V and 1 base from J, with 8 bases in between. The CDR3 extends over 14 amino acids.

This chain links TRBV6-6 with TRBJ1-1; D might be TRBD1 (5 bases). The CDR3 has 15 residues. Trimming pared 5 bases from V and 5 bases from J, leaving 18 bases between. Germline CDR1 is MNHNY and CDR2 is SVGAGI (reference sequence). The CDR3 coding sequence is TGTGCCAGCAGTCCAACGGGGGGGATGAGGACTGAAGCTTTCTTT. It specifies CASSPTGGMRTEAFF.

The V call is TRBV28, the J call TRBJ2-2; D may correspond to TRBD1 or TRBD2 (5 bases each). CDR3 length equals 16 residues. Germline V gene data show CDR1 as MDHEN and CDR2 as SYDVKM. V was clipped by 3 bases and J by 1 base, with 12 bases between them. Written as DNA, the CDR3 is TGTGCCAGCAGTTTTCTCGGGACGGTGAACACCGGGGAGCTGTTTTTT. As protein: CASSFLGTVNTGELFF.

The V call is TRBV28, the J call TRBJ2-5; D is possibly TRBD1 or TRBD2 (5 bases each). The CDR3 sequence is 13 residues long. Germline CDR1 and CDR2: MDHEN and SYDVKM. The ends were cut back, 5 bases at V and 9 bases at J, with 16 bases in the middle. The CDR3 protein is CASSERDRKSQYF. The CDR3 DNA reads as TGTGCCAGCAGTGAACGGGACCGGAAGTCCCAGTACTTC.

This clone was detected only a few times. The CDR3 loop is CASRTGYGTQYF. The CDR3 coding sequence is TGTGCCAGTAGAACAGGGTACGGGACCCAGTACTTC. The chain employs TRBV7-9 and TRBJ2-5, with D tentatively TRBD1 (6 bases). Germline V gives CDR1 SEHNR, CDR2 FQNEAQ (reference sequence). The CDR3 is 12 residues long. V dropped 9 bases and J dropped 7 bases, with 15 bases sitting between them.

V gene TRBV2 combines with J gene TRBJ2-3; D assignment may be TRBD1 or TRBD2 (7 bases each). Germline assignment: CDR1 SNHLY and CDR2 FYNNEI. CDR3 length equals 13 residues. Deletions cut 8 bases from V and 7 bases from J, with 16 bases between. CDR3 sequence reads: CASQTGRVNTQYF. CDR3 nucleotide sequence: TGTGCCAGCCAGACAGGGAGGGTAAATACGCAGTATTTT.

The chain uses TRBV2 and TRBJ2-7, with TRBD2 identical over 8 bases. The germline V gene has CDR1 SNHLY and CDR2 FYNNEI. With V trimmed by 6 bases and J by 3 bases, 7 bases remained unmatched. The CDR3 runs 14 residues. The CDR3 protein is CASRLRSGGYEQYF. The CDR3 DNA follows: TGTGCCAGCAGACTACGGAGCGGGGGCTACGAGCAGTACTTC.